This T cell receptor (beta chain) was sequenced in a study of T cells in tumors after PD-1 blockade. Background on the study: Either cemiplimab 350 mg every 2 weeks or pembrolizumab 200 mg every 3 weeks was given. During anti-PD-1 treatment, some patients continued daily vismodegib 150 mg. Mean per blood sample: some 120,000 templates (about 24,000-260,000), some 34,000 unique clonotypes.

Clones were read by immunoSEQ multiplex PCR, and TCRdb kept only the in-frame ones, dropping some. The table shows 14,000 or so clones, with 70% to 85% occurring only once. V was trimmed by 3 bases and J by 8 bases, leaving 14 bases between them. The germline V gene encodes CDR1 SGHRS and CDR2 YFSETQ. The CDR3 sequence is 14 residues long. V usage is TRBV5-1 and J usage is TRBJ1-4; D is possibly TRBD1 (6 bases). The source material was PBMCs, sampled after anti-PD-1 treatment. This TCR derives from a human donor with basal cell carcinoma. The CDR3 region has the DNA TGCGCCAGCAGCTATGGGGGCATTGGCGAAAAACTGTTTTTT. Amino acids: CASSYGGIGEKLFF.